Listed below are T cell receptor beta chains from one sample, sequenced in a study of blood T cell repertoires in COVID-19. Using immunoSEQ multiplex PCR, the repertoire was profiled, and TCRdb retains in-frame clones only, with some absent. The sample has fewer than 350,000 clones; around four fifths are singletons. Sequences were obtained from peripheral blood. These receptor sequences come from a woman between 50 and 59 years old with active or convalescent COVID-19. Both conserved end residues are part of each CDR3. D genes are given only for firm matches. Clone size is given for some rows only: seen once, a few or many times, or a class if the clone is expanded.

v_gene	abundance	j_gene	d_gene	len	CDR3aa	CDR3nt
TRBV2	-	TRBJ1-3	-	13	CASSPGYGNTIYF	TGTGCCAGCAGTCCGGGATATGGAAACACCATATATTTT
TRBV28	-	TRBJ1-5	-	12	CASRSVNQPQHF	TGTGCCAGCAGATCGGTTAATCAGCCCCAGCATTTT
TRBV19	-	TRBJ2-3	TRBD1	15	CASSISGGGTDTQYF	TGTGCCAGTAGTATCTCAGGGGGTGGCACAGATACGCAGTATTTT
TRBV12-3/TRBV12-4	-	TRBJ2-3	-	13	CASSLARTMLQYF	TGTGCCAGCAGTTTAGCCCGGACTATGCTGCAGTATTTT
TRBV12-3/TRBV12-4	-	TRBJ1-1	-	13	CASSLARNTEAFF	TGTGCCAGCAGTTTAGCCAGGAACACTGAAGCTTTCTTT
TRBV27	once	TRBJ2-3	-	16	CASSSPPGVGTDTQYF	TGTGCCAGCAGTTCCCCTCCGGGAGTAGGTACAGATACGCAGTATTTT
TRBV5-8	-	TRBJ2-1	-	14	CASRRRDNYNEQFF	TGTGCCAGCCGCCGACGGGACAACTACAATGAGCAGTTCTTC
TRBV5-1	-	TRBJ1-6	TRBD1	15	CASSRDRGESSPLHF	TGCGCCAGCAGCCGGGACAGGGGAGAGAGTTCACCCCTCCACTTT
TRBV11-2	-	TRBJ2-7	-	14	CASSLVRGSYEQYF	TGTGCCAGCAGCTTAGTTCGGGGCTCCTACGAGCAGTACTTC
TRBV10-3	-	TRBJ1-5	-	14	CAISRQLSNQPQHF	TGTGCCATCAGTAGACAGCTTAGCAATCAGCCCCAGCATTTT
TRBV4-2	few	TRBJ2-6	-	18	CASSQEVTGISGANVLTF	TGTGCCAGCAGCCAAGAGGTGACAGGTATCTCTGGGGCCAACGTCCTGACTTTC
TRBV27	-	TRBJ2-3	-	16	CASSSVLAPRRDTQYF	TGTGCCAGCAGTTCAGTGCTAGCCCCCCGCAGGGATACGCAGTATTTT
TRBV12-2	-	TRBJ2-7	-	16	CASRLPDRQGSYEQYF	TGTGCAAGTCGCTTACCCGACAGGCAGGGGTCCTACGAGCAGTACTTC
TRBV7-8	-	TRBJ2-3	-	13	CASSLEGRREQYF	TGTGCCAGCAGCCTTGAAGGGAGGAGAGAGCAGTATTTT
TRBV27	few	TRBJ1-1	-	13	CASSLRGSTEAFF	TGTGCCAGCAGTTTAAGAGGGAGCACTGAAGCTTTCTTT
TRBV7-3	-	TRBJ2-1	TRBD2	18	CASSLLPPGTSSNNEQFF	TGTGCCAGCAGCTTACTCCCACCCGGGACTAGCTCAAACAATGAGCAGTTCTTC
TRBV9	-	TRBJ1-1	-	14	CASSPGQFNTEAFF	TGTGCCAGCAGCCCGGGACAATTTAACACTGAAGCTTTCTTT
TRBV5-1	-	TRBJ1-4	TRBD1	15	CASSSPGQGIEKLFF	TGCGCCAGCAGCTCACCGGGACAGGGAATTGAAAAACTGTTTTTT
TRBV2	-	TRBJ1-5	TRBD1	18	CASSVLPGQVVSNQPQHF	TGTGCCAGCAGTGTTCTCCCGGGACAGGTAGTTAGCAATCAGCCCCAGCATTTT
TRBV19	-	TRBJ2-2	TRBD1	15	CASSQGAVNTGELFF	TGTGCCAGTTCCCAGGGGGCAGTTAACACCGGGGAGCTGTTTTTT
TRBV3-1/TRBV3-2	-	TRBJ2-7	TRBD1	12	CASSLHRGEQYF	TGTGCCAGCAGCCTACACAGGGGCGAGCAGTACTTC
TRBV11-2	-	TRBJ2-2	TRBD2	15	CASSTGRGATGELFF	TGTGCCAGCAGCACCGGGCGGGGGGCCACCGGGGAGCTGTTTTTT
TRBV6-5	-	TRBJ1-1	TRBD1	15	CASSPRTGLNTEAFF	TGTGCCAGCAGCCCCCGGACAGGTCTTAACACTGAAGCTTTCTTT
TRBV27	-	TRBJ2-7	-	15	CASRLAGAPSYEQYF	TGTGCCAGCAGACTCGCGGGGGCACCTTCCTACGAGCAGTACTTC
TRBV3-1/TRBV3-2	-	TRBJ2-7	-	15	CASSPPRPGGYEQYF	TGTGCCAGCAGCCCTCCGCGTCCCGGAGGCTACGAGCAGTACTTC
TRBV6-5	-	TRBJ1-3	-	14	CASKTRGAGNTIYF	TGTGCCAGCAAAACCAGGGGTGCTGGAAACACCATATATTTT
TRBV28	-	TRBJ1-5	-	14	CASSLEDSNQPQHF	TGTGCCAGCAGTTTGGAGGATAGCAATCAGCCCCAGCATTTT
TRBV27	few	TRBJ1-1	-	13	CASSSGTPSEAFF	TGTGCCAGCAGTTCCGGGACTCCGAGTGAAGCTTTCTTT
TRBV18	-	TRBJ2-1	-	13	CASSLTGYNEQFF	TGTGCCAGCTCCCTTACAGGATACAATGAGCAGTTCTTC
TRBV5-1	-	TRBJ2-5	TRBD2	15	CASSLDPGLAVTQYF	TGCGCCAGCAGCTTGGACCCGGGACTAGCGGTGACCCAGTACTTC
TRBV20-1	-	TRBJ2-1	-	13	CSASPGTYNEQFF	TGCAGTGCTAGTCCGGGTACCTACAATGAGCAGTTCTTC
TRBV15	-	TRBJ1-1	-	13	CATSKERGTEAFF	TGTGCCACCAGCAAGGAAAGGGGGACTGAAGCTTTCTTT
TRBV27	-	TRBJ2-7	-	13	CASSPLGSYEQYF	TGTGCCAGCAGTCCCTTGGGCTCTTACGAGCAGTACTTC
TRBV4-1	-	TRBJ2-5	TRBD2	17	CASSQVGLAGGQETQYF	TGCGCCAGCAGCCAAGTTGGGCTAGCGGGAGGCCAAGAGACCCAGTACTTC
TRBV19	-	TRBJ2-5	-	16	CASSMGFGGGAETQYF	TGTGCCAGTAGTATGGGTTTTGGGGGAGGAGCGGAGACCCAGTACTTC
TRBV6-6	-	TRBJ2-1	-	16	CASSSSTPSSYNEQFF	TGTGCCAGCAGTTCCTCGACTCCCAGCTCCTACAATGAGCAGTTCTTC
TRBV29-1	-	TRBJ2-1	-	13	CSVFGPVNNEQFF	TGCAGCGTTTTCGGTCCGGTTAACAATGAGCAGTTCTTC
TRBV27	-	TRBJ1-2	-	14	CASSPYTGNYGYTF	TGTGCCAGCAGTCCGTATACAGGGAACTATGGCTACACCTTC
TRBV10-3	few	TRBJ1-6	TRBD1	17	CAISESGQGTMNSPLHF	TGTGCCATCAGTGAGTCAGGACAGGGGACGATGAATTCACCCCTCCACTTT
TRBV2	-	TRBJ1-2	TRBD1	11	CASRQGNGYTF	TGTGCCAGCCGACAGGGCAATGGCTACACCTTC
TRBV27	-	TRBJ2-2	-	14	CASSLPSLPGELFF	TGTGCCAGCAGTTTGCCTAGCCTCCCCGGGGAGCTGTTTTTT
TRBV28	once	TRBJ1-1	TRBD1	15	CASSLPGQKNTEAFF	TGTGCCAGCAGTTTACCGGGACAGAAGAACACTGAAGCTTTCTTT
TRBV19	-	TRBJ2-5	TRBD1	16	CASSLWAGGGKETQYF	TGTGCCAGTAGTCTCTGGGCAGGGGGCGGGAAAGAGACCCAGTACTTC
TRBV7-2	-	TRBJ2-3	-	16	CASSLALNRREVTQYF	TGTGCCAGCAGCTTAGCCCTTAATCGGCGAGAGGTTACGCAGTATTTT
TRBV18	-	TRBJ2-3	TRBD2	16	CASSGSLAGGMDTQYF	TGTGCCAGCTCAGGTAGTCTAGCGGGAGGAATGGATACGCAGTATTTT